These 28 T cell receptor beta chains came from one sample sequenced in a study of cytomegalovirus exposure and HLA in healthy donors. PCR amplification relied on 60 Vbeta primers (plus 13 Jbeta primers). The assay was immunoSEQ multiplex PCR, and TCRdb's table has in-frame clones only and misses some. The table lists roughly 150,000 clones, around 78% of them singletons. What was sequenced was PBMCs. The receptors originated from a woman under 30 in good health and CMV-seronegative.

This chain joins TRBV30 and TRBJ2-1, with 15 bases aligning to TRBD2. This CDR3 comprises 16 residues. The germline V gene has CDR1 GTSNPN and CDR2 SVGIG (reference sequence). Trimming cost V 3 bases and J 8 bases; bases outside gene matches: 8. This CDR3 reads CAWRRTSGRAWDEQFF. The CDR3 DNA follows: TGTGCCTGGAGACGGACTAGCGGGAGGGCCTGGGATGAGCAGTTCTTC.

This chain links TRBV7-2 with TRBJ2-2, with 8 bases that match TRBD1. Germline CDR1 and CDR2: SGHTA and FQGNSA. Trimming at V came to 6 bases and at J to 5 bases, leaving 8 bases not matched to a gene. The CDR3 is made up of 15 amino acids. The CDR3 nucleotides read TGTGCCAGCAGTTGGGACAGGCTAGGGACCGGGGAGCTGTTTTTT. Amino acids: CASSWDRLGTGELFF.

CDR3 coding DNA: TGCGCCAGCAGTGTTGACAGGAATAGCAATCAGCCCCAGCATTTT. Its translation: CASSVDRNSNQPQHF. The chain combines TRBV10-1 with TRBJ1-5, with D possibly matching TRBD1 (6 bases). The CDR3 is 15 residues long. Germline-derived CDR1 and CDR2 are WNHNN and SYGVQD (reference sequence). V shed 4 bases and J shed 0 bases, with 10 bases lying between them.

V gene TRBV20-1 combines with J gene TRBJ1-2, with D perhaps TRBD1 (6 bases). V lost 5 bases and J 8 bases, leaving 12 bases between the germline ends. Germline V gene sequence: CDR1 DFQATT, CDR2 SNEGSKA (reference sequence). The CDR3 has 11 amino acids. As DNA, the CDR3 is TGCAGTGCTTTGGACAGTAAAGGCTACACCTTC. This sequence encodes CSALDSKGYTF.

V gene TRBV20-1 combines with J gene TRBJ1-1, with D tentatively TRBD1 (6 bases). CDR1 and CDR2 from the germline V gene are DFQATT and SNEGSKA (reference sequence). This CDR3 contains 11 residues. The CDR3 nucleotides are TGCCTACCGGAAACAGGGACTGAAGCTTTCTTT. The encoded protein is CLPETGTEAFF.

CDR3 DNA sequence: TGTGCCAGCAGCTTGGGTAGTATGAACACTGAAGCTTTCTTT. Its protein is CASSLGSMNTEAFF. The chain carries TRBV5-8 and TRBJ1-1; D is uncertain. The length of the CDR3 is 14 residues. In germline, CDR1 is SGHTS, CDR2 YDEGEE. Trimming stripped 0 bases from V and 0 bases from J, with 6 bases between.

The chain combines TRBV4-1 with TRBJ1-1; perhaps TRBD1 as D (6 bases). Germline CDR1 is MGHRA and CDR2 is YSYEKL. The CDR3 consists of 17 residues. Trimming pared 4 bases from V and 3 bases from J, leaving 21 bases between. CDR3 protein: CASSRRMTGAGDTEAFF. CDR3 coding DNA: TGCGCCAGCAGCCGACGTATGACTGGGGCAGGGGACACTGAAGCTTTCTTT.

CDR3: CASSTGRETQYF. CDR3 in DNA: TGCGCCAGCAGCACAGGGAGAGAGACCCAGTACTTC. The chain joins TRBV10-2 to TRBJ2-5; D is possibly TRBD1 (6 bases). Germline V CDR1 and CDR2: WSHSY, SAAADI. The CDR3 is 12 amino acids. The V end was cut by 6 bases, the J end by 4 bases, with 9 bases between.

The rearrangement links TRBV11-2 to TRBJ2-5; TRBD2 aligns across 10 bases. Trimming removed 5 bases from V and 1 base from J; junction bases left unmatched: 7. The germline CDR1 and CDR2 sequences are SGHAT and FQNNGV. The CDR3 sequence is 16 residues long. The CDR3 DNA reads TGTGCCAGCAGCCGCGGGCTAGCGGGGGTCCAAGAGACCCAGTACTTC. Protein product: CASSRGLAGVQETQYF. Full variable domain (outside the CDR3, taken from reference TRBV11-2 and TRBJ2-5): EAGVAQSPRYKIIEKRQSVAFWCNPISGHATLYWYQQILGQGPKLLIQFQNNGVVDDSQLPKDRFSAERLKGVDSTLKIQPAKLEDSAVYLCASSRGLAGVQETQYFGPGTRLLVL.

The chain recombines TRBV25-1 with TRBJ1-6, with a weak D call TRBD1 (6 bases). The germline V gene has CDR1 MGHDK and CDR2 SYGVNS. The CDR3 loop spans 15 amino acids. V was clipped by 0 bases and J by 8 bases, with 11 bases between them. CDR3 region: CASSEYKGVYSPLHF. CDR3 DNA: TGTGCCAGCAGTGAATACAAGGGGGTTTATTCACCCCTCCACTTT.

The CDR3 DNA reads as TGCGCCAGCAGCCAGGGCCACAGGGAAGCAACTAATGAAAAACTGTTTTTT. It encodes CASSQGHREATNEKLFF. The chain couples TRBV4-1 to TRBJ1-4, with a possible D match to TRBD1 (6 bases). Trimming removed 3 bases at V and 0 bases at J, with 14 bases between. CDR1 is MGHRA and CDR2 is YSYEKL in the germline V gene. CDR3 length: 17 amino acids.

Here the CDR3 DNA reads TGTGCCATCAGGACGACAGGGGATAACTATGGCTACACCTTC. Translation: CAIRTTGDNYGYTF. The chain carries TRBV10-3 and TRBJ1-2, with 8 bases identical to TRBD1. This CDR3 spans 14 amino acids. The germline V gene encodes CDR1 ENHRY and CDR2 SYGVKD. Unmatched junction bases numbered 4, after V lost 6 bases and J lost 1 base.

The V gene is TRBV2, the J gene TRBJ1-1, with 9 bases that match TRBD1. J was trimmed by 5 bases and V by 6 bases; bases with no gene match: 7. The germline CDR1 and CDR2 sequences are SNHLY and FYNNEI. CDR3 length: 14 amino acids. This CDR3 is CASSVVQGATEAFF. DNA for the CDR3: TGTGCCAGCAGCGTGGTACAGGGGGCAACTGAAGCTTTCTTT.

This clone has just one count. One end of the junction varies from germline; a read error may be responsible. The rearrangement uses TRBV7-9 and TRBJ1-2, with 9 bases identical to TRBD1. This CDR3 contains 15 residues. The germline gives CDR1 SEHNR, CDR2 FQNEAQ (reference sequence). The CDR3 reads CSSSPRDRVEYGYTF. In nucleotides, the CDR3 is TGTTCCAGCAGCCCTCGGGACAGGGTTGAGTATGGCTACACCTTC. The full variable domain, rest sourced from reference TRBV7-9 and TRBJ1-2, is DTGVSQNPRHKITKRGQNVTFRCDPISEHNRLYWYRQTLGQGPEFLTYFQNEAQLEKSRLLSDRFSAERPKGSFSTLEIQRTEQGDSAMYLCSSSPRDRVEYGYTFGSGTRLTVV.

The rearrangement uses TRBV7-9 and TRBJ1-5; tentative D call: TRBD1 (5 bases). This CDR3 spans 12 amino acids. The V end was cut by 6 bases, the J end by 7 bases, with 10 bases between. Germline V gene lookup returns CDR1 SEHNR and CDR2 FQNEAQ (reference sequence). The CDR3 reads CASSLRGQPQHF. DNA of the CDR3: TGTGCCAGCAGTCTTCGGGGGCAGCCCCAGCATTTT.

The chain is built from TRBV28 and TRBJ2-1; 8 nucleotides agree with TRBD2. The CDR3 is made up of 15 amino acids. The germline V gene encodes CDR1 MDHEN and CDR2 SYDVKM. V lost 9 bases to trimming and J lost 7 bases; unmatched junction nucleotides: 14. The CDR3 coding sequence is TGTGCCAGTCTTCGGGGGGGGGCGACCCCTAATGAGCAGTTCTTC. Protein sequence: CASLRGGATPNEQFF.

The chain is built from TRBV9 and TRBJ2-3, with TRBD2 matching 10 bases. Germline CDR1 is SGDLS and CDR2 is YYNGEE. The CDR3 has 18 amino acids. V shed 4 bases, J shed 6 bases, and the junction held 17 bases outside the gene matches. The CDR3 DNA reads as TGTGCCAGCAGCCACCCGGGGGCTAGCGGGAGTACAGGGGATACGCAGTATTTT. It encodes CASSHPGASGSTGDTQYF.

This chain joins TRBV4-2 and TRBJ2-3; perhaps TRBD1 as D (6 bases). Germline V gene lookup returns CDR1 LGHNA and CDR2 YNFKEQ. Trimming took off 1 base at V and 2 bases at J, with 13 bases between the two ends. The CDR3 has 16 amino acids. The CDR3 DNA sequence: TGTGCCAGCAGCCAAGGGAGTAGGGGGAACACAGATACGCAGTATTTT. This sequence encodes CASSQGSRGNTDTQYF.

The chain links TRBV14 to TRBJ2-7; 8 nucleotides match TRBD1. Germline CDR1 reads SGHDN; CDR2 reads FVKESK. The CDR3 is made up of 14 amino acids. The V segment lost 4 bases and the J segment 4 bases; nucleotides outside the gene matches: 6. The CDR3 reads CASSPQGAWYEQYF. CDR3 nucleotide sequence: TGTGCCAGCAGCCCGCAGGGGGCCTGGTACGAGCAGTACTTC.

This clone was counted between two and nine times. The rearrangement links TRBV7-9 to TRBJ2-1; 8 bases are shared with TRBD2. Germline CDR1 is SEHNR and CDR2 is FQNEAQ (reference sequence). J lost 8 bases, V lost 5 bases, and 17 bases had no gene match. The CDR3 contains 17 residues. The CDR3: CASSETLPIGGDDEQFF. CDR3 nucleotide sequence: TGTGCCAGCAGCGAAACCCTCCCCATCGGGGGGGACGATGAGCAGTTCTTC.

V gene TRBV9 combines with J gene TRBJ2-3, with 10 bases fitting TRBD2. The J segment lost 4 bases and the V segment lost 0 bases, leaving 11 bases of the junction unmatched. CDR1 is SGDLS and CDR2 is YYNGEE in the germline V gene. The CDR3 consists of 18 residues. DNA for the CDR3: TGTGCCAGCAGCGTAGGGCTAGCGGGAGCCAATTCCGCAGATACGCAGTATTTT. Amino acid sequence: CASSVGLAGANSADTQYF.

The table lists this clone with a few counts. This chain joins TRBV28 and TRBJ1-5; D not resolved. V shed 10 bases and J shed 0 bases, with 7 bases lying between them. The CDR3 length is 12 residues. In germline, CDR1 is MDHEN, CDR2 SYDVKM. The CDR3 sequence: CATHNSNQPQHF. The CDR3 coding sequence is TGTGCCACCCACAATAGCAATCAGCCCCAGCATTTT.

This sequence joins TRBV15 and TRBJ2-5, with D possibly being TRBD2 (5 bases). There are 15 residues in the CDR3. The V end lost 6 bases, the J end lost 5 bases, and 19 bases lay between the germline ends. Germline assignment: CDR1 LNHNV and CDR2 YYDKDF (reference sequence). The CDR3 DNA follows: TGTGCCACCAGGCGCCGTCCCCGGGGTTGGGAGACCCAGTACTTC. Its protein product is CATRRRPRGWETQYF.

For the CDR3, the DNA is TGTGCCAGCAGCGAGAGTCAGGGGGCGAACACCGGGGAGCTGTTTTTT. It is translated as CASSESQGANTGELFF. This rearrangement joins TRBV7-9 to TRBJ2-2; 7 bases are a match to TRBD1. J lost 0 bases, V lost 5 bases, and 6 bases had no gene match. CDR3 length: 16 residues. CDR1 and CDR2 (germline): SEHNR, FQNEAQ (reference sequence).

This chain uses TRBV6-5 with TRBJ2-7; 10 bases align to TRBD1. Germline CDR1 and CDR2: MNHEY and SVGAGI. V trimming: 7 bases; J trimming: 4 bases; junction bases outside the gene matches: 7. This CDR3 is 14 amino acids long. The CDR3 loop reads CASTTGTGDYEQYF. CDR3 sequence (DNA): TGTGCCAGCACTACCGGGACAGGGGATTACGAGCAGTACTTC.

In its sample, this clone was seen a few times. The CDR3 bases are TGTGCCAGCAGATGGAGCAATGAGCAGTTCTTC. It encodes CASRWSNEQFF. The chain joins TRBV6-5 to TRBJ2-1; D not certain. The CDR3 is 11 amino acids. Per germline, CDR1 MNHEY and CDR2 SVGAGI. The V end was cut by 6 bases, the J end by 6 bases, with 6 bases between.

This chain joins TRBV6-1 and TRBJ1-5, with TRBD1 matching over 8 bases. This CDR3 contains 14 residues. Per germline, CDR1 MNHNS and CDR2 SASEGT. The junction had 3 bases not matched to a gene; V was cut back by 5 bases and J by 3 bases. This chain's CDR3 is CASSWDRNNQPQHF. The CDR3 DNA sequence: TGTGCCAGCAGTTGGGACAGGAACAATCAGCCCCAGCATTTT.

This sequence joins TRBV7-9 and TRBJ2-4; TRBD1 is a possible D gene (6 bases). The CDR3 has 16 amino acids. The V end lost 5 bases, the J end lost 0 bases, and 14 bases lay between the germline ends. Germline assignment: CDR1 SEHNR and CDR2 FQNEAQ (reference sequence). This chain's CDR3 is CASSSPGELAKNIQYF. The CDR3 nucleotides read TGTGCCAGCAGCAGCCCAGGGGAACTAGCCAAAAACATTCAGTACTTC.